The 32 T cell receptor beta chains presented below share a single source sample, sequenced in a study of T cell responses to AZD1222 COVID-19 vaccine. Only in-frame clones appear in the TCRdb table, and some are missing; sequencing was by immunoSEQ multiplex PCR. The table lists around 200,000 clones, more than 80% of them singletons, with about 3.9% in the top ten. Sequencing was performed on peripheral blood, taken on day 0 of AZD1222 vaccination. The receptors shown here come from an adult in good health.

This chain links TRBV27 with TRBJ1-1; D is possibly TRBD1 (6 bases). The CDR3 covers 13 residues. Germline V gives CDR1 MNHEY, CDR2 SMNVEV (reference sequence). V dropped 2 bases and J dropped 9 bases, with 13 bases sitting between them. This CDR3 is CASSLNGQGKAFF. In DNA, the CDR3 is TGTGCCAGCAGTTTAAACGGGCAGGGGAAAGCTTTCTTT.

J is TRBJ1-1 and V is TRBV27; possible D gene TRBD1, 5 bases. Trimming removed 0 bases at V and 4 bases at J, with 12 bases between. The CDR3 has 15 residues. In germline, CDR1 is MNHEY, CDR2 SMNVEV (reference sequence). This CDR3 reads CASSLSGKGTTEAFF. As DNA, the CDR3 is TGTGCCAGCAGTTTATCAGGCAAGGGGACCACTGAAGCTTTCTTT.

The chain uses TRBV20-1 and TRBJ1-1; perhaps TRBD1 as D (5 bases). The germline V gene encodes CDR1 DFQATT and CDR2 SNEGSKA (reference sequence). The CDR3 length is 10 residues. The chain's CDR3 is CGGGTDEAFF. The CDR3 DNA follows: TGCGGGGGGGGGACCGATGAAGCTTTCTTT.

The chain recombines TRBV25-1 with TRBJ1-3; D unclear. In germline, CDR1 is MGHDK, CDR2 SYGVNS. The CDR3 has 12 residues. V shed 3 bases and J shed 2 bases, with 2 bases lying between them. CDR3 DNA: TGTGCCAGCAGTGAGGCTGGAAACACCATATATTTT. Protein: CASSEAGNTIYF.

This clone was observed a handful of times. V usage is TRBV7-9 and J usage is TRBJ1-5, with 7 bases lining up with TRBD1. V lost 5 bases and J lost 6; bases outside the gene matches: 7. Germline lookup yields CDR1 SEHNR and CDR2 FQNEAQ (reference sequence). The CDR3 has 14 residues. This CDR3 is CASSDYRGGQPQHF. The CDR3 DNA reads TGTGCCAGCAGCGACTACAGGGGAGGTCAGCCCCAGCATTTT.

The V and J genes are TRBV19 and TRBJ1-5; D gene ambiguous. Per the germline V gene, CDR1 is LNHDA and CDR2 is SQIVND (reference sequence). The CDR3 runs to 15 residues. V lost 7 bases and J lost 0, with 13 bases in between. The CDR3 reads CASTVFGTSNQPQHF. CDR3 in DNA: TGTGCCAGTACGGTCTTCGGAACTAGCAATCAGCCCCAGCATTTT.

This chain's CDR3 is CSVRGEGDEKLFF. CDR3 DNA sequence: TGCAGCGTCCGAGGGGAGGGGGATGAAAAACTGTTTTTT. The chain uses TRBV29-1 and TRBJ1-4, with D possibly matching TRBD1 (6 bases). The CDR3 contains 13 residues. Germline lookup yields CDR1 SQVTM and CDR2 ANQGSEA. The germline V and J ends were trimmed by 6 bases and 6 bases, with 14 bases remaining between them.

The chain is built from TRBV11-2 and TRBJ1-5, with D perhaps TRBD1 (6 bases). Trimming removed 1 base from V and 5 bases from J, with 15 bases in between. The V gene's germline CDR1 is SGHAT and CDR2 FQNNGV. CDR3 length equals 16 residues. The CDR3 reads CASSLGLGGAHQPQHF. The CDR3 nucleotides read TGTGCCAGCAGCTTAGGTTTGGGGGGGGCCCATCAGCCCCAGCATTTT. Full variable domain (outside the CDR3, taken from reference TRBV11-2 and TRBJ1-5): EAGVAQSPRYKIIEKRQSVAFWCNPISGHATLYWYQQILGQGPKLLIQFQNNGVVDDSQLPKDRFSAERLKGVDSTLKIQPAKLEDSAVYLCASSLGLGGAHQPQHFGDGTRLSIL.

CDR3 bases: TGTGCCAGCAGCCAGAGGACTAGCGCCTACACAGATACGCAGTATTTT. Protein sequence: CASSQRTSAYTDTQYF. The rearrangement links TRBV3-1 (or the pseudogene TRBV3-2) to TRBJ2-3; TRBD2 aligns across 9 bases. V trimming: 3 bases; J trimming: 2 bases; junction bases outside the gene matches: 6. Germline CDR1 is LGHDT and CDR2 is YNNKEL (reference sequence). This CDR3 has 16 amino acids.

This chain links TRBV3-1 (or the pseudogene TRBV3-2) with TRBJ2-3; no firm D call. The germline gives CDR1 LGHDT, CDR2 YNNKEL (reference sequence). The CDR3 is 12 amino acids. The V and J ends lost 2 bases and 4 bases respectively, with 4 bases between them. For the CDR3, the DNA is TGTGCCAGCAGCCAATCCTCAGATACGCAGTATTTT. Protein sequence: CASSQSSDTQYF.

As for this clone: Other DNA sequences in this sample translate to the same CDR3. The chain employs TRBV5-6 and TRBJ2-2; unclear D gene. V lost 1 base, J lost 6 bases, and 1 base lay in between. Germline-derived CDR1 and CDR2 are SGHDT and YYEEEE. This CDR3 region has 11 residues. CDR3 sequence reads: CASSLSGELFF. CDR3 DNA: TGTGCCAGCAGCTTGTCCGGGGAGCTGTTTTTT.

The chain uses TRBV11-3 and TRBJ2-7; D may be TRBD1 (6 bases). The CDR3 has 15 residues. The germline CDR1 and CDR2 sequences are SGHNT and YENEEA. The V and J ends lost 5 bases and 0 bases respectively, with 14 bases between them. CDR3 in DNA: TGTGCCAGCAGCCTAACAGGGACGGCCTCCTACGAGCAGTACTTC. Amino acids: CASSLTGTASYEQYF.

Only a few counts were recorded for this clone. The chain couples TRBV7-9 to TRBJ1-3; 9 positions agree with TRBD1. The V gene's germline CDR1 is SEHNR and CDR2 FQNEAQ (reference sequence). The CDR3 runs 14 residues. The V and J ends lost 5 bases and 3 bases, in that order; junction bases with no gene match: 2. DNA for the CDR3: TGTGCCAGCAGCATGACAGGGGGTGGAAACACCATATATTTT. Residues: CASSMTGGGNTIYF.

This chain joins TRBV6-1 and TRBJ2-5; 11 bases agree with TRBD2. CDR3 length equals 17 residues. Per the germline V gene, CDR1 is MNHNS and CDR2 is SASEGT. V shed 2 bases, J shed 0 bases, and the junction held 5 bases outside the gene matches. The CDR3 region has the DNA TGTGCCAGCAGTGAATCCAGGACTAGCGGGTACCAAGAGACCCAGTACTTC. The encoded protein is CASSESRTSGYQETQYF.

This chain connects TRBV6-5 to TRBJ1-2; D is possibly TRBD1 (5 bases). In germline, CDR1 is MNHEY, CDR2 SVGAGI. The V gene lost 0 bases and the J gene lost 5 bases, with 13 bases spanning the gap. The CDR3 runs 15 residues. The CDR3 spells CASSYSSWGDYGYTF. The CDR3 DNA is TGTGCCAGCAGTTACTCGAGTTGGGGGGATTATGGCTACACCTTC.

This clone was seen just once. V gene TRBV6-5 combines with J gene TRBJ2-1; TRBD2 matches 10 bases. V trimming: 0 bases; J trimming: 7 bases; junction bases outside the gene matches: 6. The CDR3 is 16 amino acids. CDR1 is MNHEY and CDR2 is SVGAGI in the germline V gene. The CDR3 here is CASSYSRSGGVNEQFF. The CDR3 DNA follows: TGTGCCAGCAGTTACTCGAGGAGCGGGGGGGTGAATGAGCAGTTCTTC.

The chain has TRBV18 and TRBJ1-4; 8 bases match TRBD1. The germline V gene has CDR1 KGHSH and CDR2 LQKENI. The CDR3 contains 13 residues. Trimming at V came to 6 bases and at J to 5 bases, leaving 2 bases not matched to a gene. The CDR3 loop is CASSRDRNEKLFF. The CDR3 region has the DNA TGTGCCAGCTCCCGGGACAGGAATGAAAAACTGTTTTTT.

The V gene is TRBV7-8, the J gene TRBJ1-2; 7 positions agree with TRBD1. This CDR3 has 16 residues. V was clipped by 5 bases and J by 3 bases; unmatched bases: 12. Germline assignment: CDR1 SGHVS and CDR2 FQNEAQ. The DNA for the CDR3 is TGTGCCAGCAGCCCTAGGGGGCAGGGCTTGGACTATGGCTACACCTTC. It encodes CASSPRGQGLDYGYTF.

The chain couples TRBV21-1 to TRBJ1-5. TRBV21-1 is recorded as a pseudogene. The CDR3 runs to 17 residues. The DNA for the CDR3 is TGTGCCAGCAGCAAATACGGGGGCGGGGGAGGCAATCAGCCCCAGCATTTT. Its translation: CASSKYGGGGGNQPQHF.

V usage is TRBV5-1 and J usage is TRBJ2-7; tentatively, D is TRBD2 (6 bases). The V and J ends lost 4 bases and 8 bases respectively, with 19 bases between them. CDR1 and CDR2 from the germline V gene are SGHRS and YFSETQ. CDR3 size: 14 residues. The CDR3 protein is CASSPGTGLSQQYF. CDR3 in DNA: TGCGCCAGCAGCCCGGGGACGGGACTTTCACAGCAGTACTTC.

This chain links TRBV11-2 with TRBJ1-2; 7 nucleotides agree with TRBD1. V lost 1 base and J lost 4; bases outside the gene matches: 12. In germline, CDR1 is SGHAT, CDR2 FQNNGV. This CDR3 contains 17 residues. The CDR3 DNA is TGTGCCAGCAGCTTAGGGGGACAGCTAAGCTTCGCCTATGGCTACACCTTC. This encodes CASSLGGQLSFAYGYTF.

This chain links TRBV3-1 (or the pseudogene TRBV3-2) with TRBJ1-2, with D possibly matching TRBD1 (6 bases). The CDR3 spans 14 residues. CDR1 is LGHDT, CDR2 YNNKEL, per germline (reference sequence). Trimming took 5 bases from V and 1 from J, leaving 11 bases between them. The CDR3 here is CASSLTGDNYGYTF. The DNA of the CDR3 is TGTGCCAGCAGCTTGACAGGCGATAACTATGGCTACACCTTC.

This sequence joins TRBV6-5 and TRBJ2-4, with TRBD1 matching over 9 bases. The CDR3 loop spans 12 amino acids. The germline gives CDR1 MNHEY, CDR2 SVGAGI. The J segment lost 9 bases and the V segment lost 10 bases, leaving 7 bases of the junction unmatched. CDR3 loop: CATRTGVVIQYF. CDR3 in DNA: TGTGCCACACGGACAGGGGTAGTCATTCAGTACTTC.

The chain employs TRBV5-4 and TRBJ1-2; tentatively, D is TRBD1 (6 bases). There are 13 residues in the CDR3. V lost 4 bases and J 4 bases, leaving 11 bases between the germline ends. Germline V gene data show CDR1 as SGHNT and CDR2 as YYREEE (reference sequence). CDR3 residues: CASSAQGVYGYTF. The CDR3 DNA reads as TGTGCCAGCAGCGCACAGGGAGTCTATGGCTACACCTTC.

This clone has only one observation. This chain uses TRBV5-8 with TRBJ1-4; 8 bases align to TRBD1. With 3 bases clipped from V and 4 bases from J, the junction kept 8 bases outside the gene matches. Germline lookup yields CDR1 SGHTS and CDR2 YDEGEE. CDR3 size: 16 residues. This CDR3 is CASSSDGQGYNEKLFF. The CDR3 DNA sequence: TGTGCCAGCAGCTCAGATGGACAGGGATATAATGAAAAACTGTTTTTT.

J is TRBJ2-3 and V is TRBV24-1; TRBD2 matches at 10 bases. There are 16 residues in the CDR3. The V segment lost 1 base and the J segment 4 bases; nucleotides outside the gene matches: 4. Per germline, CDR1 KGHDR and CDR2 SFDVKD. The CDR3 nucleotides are TGTGCCACCAGTGATTTAGCGGGGGGGCCCTCAGATACGCAGTATTTT. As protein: CATSDLAGGPSDTQYF.

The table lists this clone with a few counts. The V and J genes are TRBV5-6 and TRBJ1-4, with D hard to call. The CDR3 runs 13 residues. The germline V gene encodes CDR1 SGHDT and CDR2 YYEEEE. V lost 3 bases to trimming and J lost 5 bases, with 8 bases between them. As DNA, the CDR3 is TGTGCCAGCAGCTGGAGAGGGAATGAAAAACTGTTTTTT. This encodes CASSWRGNEKLFF. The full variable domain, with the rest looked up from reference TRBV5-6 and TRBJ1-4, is DAGVTQSPTHLIKTRGQQVTLRCSPKSGHDTVSWYQQALGQGPQFIFQYYEEEERQRGNFPDRFSGHQFPNYSSELNVNALLLGDSALYLCASSWRGNEKLFFGSGTQLSVL.

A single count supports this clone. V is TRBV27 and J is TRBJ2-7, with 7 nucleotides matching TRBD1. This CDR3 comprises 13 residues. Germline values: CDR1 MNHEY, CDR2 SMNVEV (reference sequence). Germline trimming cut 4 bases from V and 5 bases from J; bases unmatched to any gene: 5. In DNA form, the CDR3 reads TGTGCCAGCAGTTGGACAGGTAGCCACGAGCAGTACTTC. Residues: CASSWTGSHEQYF.

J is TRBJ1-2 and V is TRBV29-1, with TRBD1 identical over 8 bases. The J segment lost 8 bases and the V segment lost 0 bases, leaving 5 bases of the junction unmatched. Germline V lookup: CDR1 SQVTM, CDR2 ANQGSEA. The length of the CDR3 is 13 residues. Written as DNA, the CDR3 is TGCAGCGTTGAAGATCAGGGGGCAGGGGGCTACACCTTC. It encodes CSVEDQGAGGYTF.

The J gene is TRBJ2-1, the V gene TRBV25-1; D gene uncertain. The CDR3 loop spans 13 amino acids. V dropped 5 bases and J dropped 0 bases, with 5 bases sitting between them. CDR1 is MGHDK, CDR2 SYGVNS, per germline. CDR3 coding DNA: TGTGCCAGCAGTTCAAGCTCCTACAATGAGCAGTTCTTC. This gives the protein CASSSSSYNEQFF. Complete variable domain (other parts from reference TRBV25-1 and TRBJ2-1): EADIYQTPRYLVIGTGKKITLECSQTMGHDKMYWYQQDPGMELHLIHYSYGVNSTEKGDLSSESTVSRIRTEHFPLTLESARPSHTSQYLCASSSSSYNEQFFGPGTRLTVL.

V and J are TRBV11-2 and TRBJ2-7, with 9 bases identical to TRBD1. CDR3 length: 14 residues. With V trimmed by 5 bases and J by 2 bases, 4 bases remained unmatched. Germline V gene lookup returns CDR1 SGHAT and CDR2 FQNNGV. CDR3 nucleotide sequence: TGTGCCAGCAGCCTGGGACAGGGAGCCTACGAGCAGTACTTC. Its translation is CASSLGQGAYEQYF.

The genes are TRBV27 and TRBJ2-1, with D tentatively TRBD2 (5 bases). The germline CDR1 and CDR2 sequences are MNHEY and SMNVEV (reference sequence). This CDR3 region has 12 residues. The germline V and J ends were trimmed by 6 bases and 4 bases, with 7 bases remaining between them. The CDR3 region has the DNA TGTGCCAGCAGCACTAGTTACAATGAGCAGTTCTTC. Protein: CASSTSYNEQFF.